This T cell receptor beta chain was recorded in a study of post-analysis software for immune sequencing data. Turning to the study itself: Disease trajectories encompassed relapsing-remitting, secondary progressive and progressive-relapsing multiple sclerosis. Whole-study findings and limits: The study found TRBV5-6, TRBV5-1 and TRBV20-1 among roughly 5 TRBV segments more frequent in patients than controls. Multiple sclerosis was associated with a significant reduction in normalized Chao1 diversity relative to controls. The authors found that F measure strongly co-clustered same-batch samples.

CDR3 length: 16 residues. Per germline, CDR1 SEHNR and CDR2 FQNEAQ (reference sequence). With 5 bases clipped from V and 5 bases from J, the junction kept 12 bases outside the gene matches. Every TCR beta cDNA library bore unique molecular identifiers. Yield was roughly 500,000 cDNA molecules from 1 to 10 million T cells. In TCRdb, the PCR reads were re-called with MiXCR into one record per CDR3 protein. The table includes fewer than 600,000 distinct CDR3 sequences, nearly 45% detected once. Comments on this clonotype: What it binds is unknown.

This sequence joins TRBV7-9 and TRBJ2-3; 8 positions agree with TRBD1. The sequenced sample consisted of blood. This TCR was recovered from a girl aged 5-17 years with multiple sclerosis. The CDR3 bases are TGTGCCAGCAGCCCCAACCAGGGGGCGGAGAGAGATACGCAGTATTTT. It yields the protein CASSPNQGAERDTQYF. Full variable domain (remainder filled in from reference TRBV7-9 and TRBJ2-3): DTGVSQNPRHKITKRGQNVTFRCDPISEHNRLYWYRQTLGQGPEFLTYFQNEAQLEKSRLLSDRFSAERPKGSFSTLEIQRTEQGDSAMYLCASSPNQGAERDTQYFGPGTRLTVL.